Listed here are 2 T cell receptor beta chains from one sample, sequenced in a study of cytomegalovirus exposure and HLA in healthy donors. 13 Jbeta primers and 60 Vbeta primers were used for the PCR. This table comes from immunoSEQ multiplex PCR, and its TCRdb copy is limited to in-frame clones, with some not included. The sample gives roughly 140,000 clones, less than 85% of which show up once; about 6.7% is in the top ten. Sequenced material: PBMCs. These receptors were taken from a man aged 50 or older in good health and CMV-seropositive.

The chain uses TRBV4-1 and TRBJ2-5; a weak D match, TRBD2 (5 bases). CDR1 MGHRA and CDR2 YSYEKL come from the germline V gene. The V and J ends lost 1 base and 5 bases respectively, with 11 bases between them. The CDR3 totals 14 residues. This chain's CDR3 is CASSQGGRGETQYF. The CDR3 coding sequence is TGCGCCAGCAGCCAAGGTGGCCGAGGGGAGACCCAGTACTTC.

The chain links TRBV5-4 to TRBJ2-7; D unresolved. V was shortened by 2 bases and J by 0 bases, with 9 bases between the two germline ends. The CDR3 runs 14 residues. In germline, CDR1 is SGHNT, CDR2 YYREEE (reference sequence). The CDR3 bases are TGTGCCAGCAGCTTCGTCGAGAGCTCCTACGAGCAGTACTTC. It yields the protein CASSFVESSYEQYF.